This T cell receptor beta chain was identified during a study of T cell responses to AZD1222 COVID-19 vaccine. Between the trimmed V and J ends, which lost 5 bases and 0 bases, there was a span of 11 bases. Germline values: CDR1 ENHRY, CDR2 SYGVKD. The CDR3 runs 14 residues. Some clones are missing from TCRdb's copy, which holds only in-frame ones; the method was immunoSEQ multiplex PCR. The sample records 130,000 to 150,000 clones, around four fifths being singletons. The sequences come from peripheral blood, collected on day 0 of MenACWY control vaccination. The receptor was derived from an adult in good health. J is TRBJ2-7 and V is TRBV10-3; TRBD2 is a possible D gene (5 bases). The CDR3 DNA reads as TGTGCCATCAGTATAGCGTCCAGCTCCTACGAGCAGTACTTC. Translation: CAISIASSSYEQYF.